These T cell receptor beta chains were read from a single sample in a study of T-cell reconstitution after alpha-beta-depleted transplantation in children. TCRdb used MiXCR to reprocess the PCR reads, holding one entry per CDR3 protein. The sample shows more than 450,000 distinct CDR3 sequences, approximately 20% of them seen only once. The material sequenced was PBMCs from the stem cell graft donor, taken from the stem cell graft. These TCRs come from a human donor who donated a stem cell graft to a child with acute lymphoblastic leukemia. Both conserved end residues are part of each CDR3. The D gene is left open where the match is weak. Clone size is not always given. Where it is, it says once, few, many or a class for expanded clones.

clone_size	d_call	v_call	j_call	cdr3_aa	cdr3_nt
few	-	TRBV5-1	TRBJ1-3	CASSLGTRRDTIYF	TGCGCCAGCAGCTTGGGGACAAGACGGGACACCATATATTTT
-	-	TRBV6-2/TRBV6-3	TRBJ2-7	CASSPDLWGFGPYEQYF	TGTGCCAGCAGCCCCGACCTTTGGGGGTTTGGTCCCTACGAGCAGTACTTC
few	-	TRBV6-5	TRBJ2-5	CASSYAYGQQETQYF	TGTGCCAGCAGTTACGCGTATGGGCAGCAAGAGACCCAGTACTTC
few	-	TRBV20-1	TRBJ2-1	CSARDGMDANEQFF	TGCAGTGCTAGAGATGGTATGGATGCCAATGAGCAGTTCTTC
few	-	TRBV29-1	TRBJ2-1	CSAGDGQFF	TGCAGCGCCGGTGACGGGCAGTTCTTC
few	-	TRBV6-2/TRBV6-3	TRBJ1-5	CASSGQSIGGPQHF	TGTGCCAGCAGCGGACAGTCAATCGGGGGGCCCCAGCATTTT
-	TRBD1	TRBV19	TRBJ1-1	CASSIQGGLPEAFF	TGTGCCAGTAGCATACAGGGGGGATTGCCTGAAGCTTTCTTT
-	-	TRBV24-1	TRBJ2-7	CATSDSSGVLPYEQYF	TGTGCCACCAGTGATTCGTCAGGGGTTTTACCCTACGAGCAGTACTTC
few	-	TRBV10-3	TRBJ1-2	CAISDPIGGYTF	TGTGCCATCAGTGACCCGATAGGGGGCTACACCTTC
-	TRBD1	TRBV12-3/TRBV12-4	TRBJ2-6	CASSLVSGGPGSGANVLTF	TGTGCCAGCAGTTTAGTGTCAGGGGGCCCTGGGTCTGGGGCCAACGTCCTGACTTTC
-	-	TRBV19	TRBJ1-2	CASSSPTGLVGYTF	TGTGCCAGTAGTTCTCCAACAGGGCTGGTTGGCTACACCTTC
-	-	TRBV29-1	TRBJ2-5	CSVVLTGVWETQYF	TGCAGCGTTGTGTTAACGGGAGTATGGGAGACCCAGTACTTC
-	-	TRBV20-1	TRBJ2-7	CSASLAGGRNEQYF	TGCAGTGCTAGTTTGGCAGGCGGTAGGAACGAGCAGTACTTC
-	TRBD2	TRBV5-1	TRBJ2-5	CASSAPLAGFQETQYF	TGCGCCAGCAGCGCCCCACTAGCGGGATTTCAGGAGACCCAGTACTTC
few	TRBD1	TRBV5-1	TRBJ2-7	CASSSQGETYEQYF	TGCGCCAGCAGCTCACAGGGGGAGACCTACGAGCAGTACTTC
-	-	TRBV5-6	TRBJ2-5	CASSSPGRLGETQYF	TGTGCCAGCAGCTCCCCGGGGAGGTTGGGGGAGACCCAGTACTTC
-	-	TRBV11-3	TRBJ2-7	CASSLDRGSSEQYF	TGTGCCAGCAGCTTAGATCGGGGGTCGAGCGAGCAGTACTTC
few	TRBD2	TRBV7-8	TRBJ2-1	CASSSQGLAGGSYNEQFF	TGTGCCAGCAGCTCTCAGGGACTAGCGGGAGGTTCGTACAATGAGCAGTTCTTC
-	-	TRBV27	TRBJ2-3	CASSLASVSTTDTQYF	TGTGCCAGCAGTTTGGCTAGCGTTTCTACCACAGATACGCAGTATTTT
few	-	TRBV20-1	TRBJ1-5	CSAISPQGNQPQHF	TGCAGTGCTATCTCCCCCCAAGGGAATCAGCCCCAGCATTTT
-	-	TRBV19	TRBJ1-5	CASSHQGGSNQPQHF	TGTGCCAGTAGTCATCAGGGTGGGAGCAATCAGCCCCAGCATTTT
many	-	TRBV5-1	TRBJ2-7	CASSLAGRGAYEQYF	TGCGCCAGCAGCTTGGCCGGTAGGGGGGCCTACGAGCAGTACTTC
-	TRBD1	TRBV6-2/TRBV6-3	TRBJ2-2	CASNPGTGGPGELFF	TGTGCCAGCAATCCCGGGACAGGGGGCCCCGGGGAGCTGTTTTTT
-	TRBD2	TRBV18	TRBJ2-1	CASSPRLADNEQFF	TGTGCCAGCTCACCAAGGCTAGCGGACAATGAGCAGTTCTTC
few	-	TRBV24-1	TRBJ2-1	CATSGGKTQFF	TGTGCCACCAGTGGGGGGAAGACCCAGTTCTTC
-	-	TRBV20-1	TRBJ2-1	CSARVGLKGVGEQFF	TGCAGTGCTAGAGTAGGACTCAAGGGGGTCGGTGAGCAGTTCTTC
-	TRBD2	TRBV5-1	TRBJ2-7	CASRGSGVPSYEQYF	TGCGCCAGCAGGGGGAGCGGGGTCCCCTCCTACGAGCAGTACTTC
few	TRBD2	TRBV5-1	TRBJ2-7	CASSPKLGGYEQYF	TGCGCCAGCAGCCCAAAACTCGGGGGGTACGAGCAGTACTTC
-	TRBD2	TRBV18	TRBJ2-7	CASAWEGDYEQYF	TGTGCCAGCGCCTGGGAGGGCGACTACGAGCAGTACTTC
few	-	TRBV11-2	TRBJ2-1	CASSQFRGAYNEQFF	TGTGCCAGCAGCCAATTTAGGGGAGCCTACAATGAGCAGTTCTTC
few	-	TRBV4-1	TRBJ2-7	CASSQNPTASYEQYF	TGCGCCAGCAGCCAAAACCCCACGGCCTCCTACGAGCAGTACTTC
-	TRBD2	TRBV5-6	TRBJ2-1	CASGLGGDNEQFF	TGTGCCAGCGGCTTGGGGGGGGACAATGAGCAGTTCTTC
few	TRBD1	TRBV5-1	TRBJ1-1	CASSFRVISRDRGQAVKAFF	TGCGCCAGCAGCTTCAGGGTCATCAGCCGGGACAGGGGGCAGGCGGTGAAGGCTTTCTTT
-	-	TRBV5-1	TRBJ2-1	CASSPRQGDYNNEQFF	TGCGCCAGCAGCCCCCGGCAGGGGGACTACAACAATGAGCAGTTCTTC
few	-	TRBV7-9	TRBJ1-6	CASSGNSPLHF	TGTGCCAGCAGCGGTAATTCACCCCTCCACTTT
-	-	TRBV3-1	TRBJ1-2	CASSQDGAGHGYTF	TGTGCCAGCAGCCAAGATGGGGCAGGGCATGGCTACACCTTC
-	TRBD1	TRBV7-3	TRBJ2-7	CASSLGTGLDEQYF	TGTGCCAGCAGCTTGGGGACAGGGTTGGACGAGCAGTACTTC
few	-	TRBV18	TRBJ2-7	CASSPSLGDEQYF	TGTGCCAGCTCACCATCGTTGGGGGACGAGCAGTACTTC
few	TRBD1	TRBV7-9	TRBJ1-2	CASIGQGAPDGYTF	TGTGCCAGCATCGGACAGGGGGCGCCGGATGGCTACACCTTC
few	-	TRBV29-1	TRBJ2-2	CSSRHLGGELFF	TGCAGCTCCCGACATTTGGGCGGGGAGCTGTTTTTT
few	TRBD1	TRBV7-9	TRBJ1-1	CASSFRRDRTNTEAFF	TGTGCCAGCAGCTTTCGGAGGGACAGGACAAACACTGAAGCTTTCTTT
few	-	TRBV5-1	TRBJ1-2	CASSLVQHYGYTF	TGCGCCAGCAGCTTGGTGCAACACTATGGCTACACCTTC
-	TRBD2	TRBV11-1	TRBJ2-1	CASSLRSNLAGGNEQFF	TGTGCCAGCAGCCTAAGGTCCAACCTAGCGGGAGGGAATGAGCAGTTCTTC
-	-	TRBV10-2	TRBJ1-5	CASSDPAGQPQHF	TGCGCCAGCAGTGATCCTGCGGGTCAGCCCCAGCATTTT
-	-	TRBV7-8	TRBJ2-7	CASSQTISYEQYF	TGTGCCAGCAGCCAGACGATCTCCTACGAGCAGTACTTC
-	-	TRBV29-1	TRBJ1-1	CSVVTGFYTEAFF	TGCAGCGTTGTAACAGGGTTCTACACTGAAGCTTTCTTT
-	TRBD1	TRBV19	TRBJ1-1	CASSTRGRTEAFF	TGTGCCAGTAGTACAAGGGGGCGCACTGAAGCTTTCTTT
few	TRBD1	TRBV3-1	TRBJ2-2	CASSPPNRGTGELFF	TGTGCCAGCAGCCCCCCAAACAGGGGCACCGGGGAGCTGTTTTTT
-	-	TRBV12-3/TRBV12-4	TRBJ2-2	CASSFVGDWAGELFF	TGTGCCAGCAGTTTCGTTGGGGATTGGGCCGGGGAGCTGTTTTTT
-	-	TRBV20-1	TRBJ1-5	CSGTIHGQPQHF	TGCAGTGGTACGATTCATGGACAGCCCCAGCATTTT